This T cell receptor (beta chain) was observed in a study of blood T cell repertoires in COVID-19. Repertoires were generated with immunoSEQ multiplex PCR, while TCRdb's copy carries only in-frame clones and drops some. The data hold about 57,000 clones, with approximately 79% observed a single time. Losses at the gene ends were 4 bases for V and 3 bases for J; bases not matched to a gene: 8. The germline CDR1 and CDR2 sequences are LNHDA and SQIVND (reference sequence). The CDR3 sequence is 15 residues long. V gene TRBV19 combines with J gene TRBJ2-5; 7 bases are a match to TRBD2. This receptor was obtained from a human donor in a cohort sampled during active COVID-19. The material sequenced was peripheral blood. CDR3 nucleotide sequence: TGTGCCAGTAGTAGGGAGGGAGGCCAAAAAGAGACCCAGTACTTC. Translated: CASSREGGQKETQYF.